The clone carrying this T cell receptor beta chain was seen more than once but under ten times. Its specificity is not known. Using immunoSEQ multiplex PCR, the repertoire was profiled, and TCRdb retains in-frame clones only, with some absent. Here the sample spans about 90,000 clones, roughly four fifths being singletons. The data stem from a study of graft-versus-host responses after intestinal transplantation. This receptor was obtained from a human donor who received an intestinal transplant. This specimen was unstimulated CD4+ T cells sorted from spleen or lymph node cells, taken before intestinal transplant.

The chain's CDR3 is CASTYWGVGETQYF. CDR3 DNA: TGTGCCAGCACCTACTGGGGAGTCGGGGAGACCCAGTACTTC. This chain joins TRBV5-8 and TRBJ2-5, with D maybe TRBD2 (5 bases). The CDR3 extends over 14 amino acids. Germline V gene lookup returns CDR1 SGHTS and CDR2 YDEGEE. Trimming pared 6 bases from V and 5 bases from J, leaving 17 bases between.